This T cell receptor (beta chain) was retrieved from a study of Tregs in tolerant kidney transplant recipients (dated by TCRdb to 2018 to 2020). A note on the overall study: The transplants used related donors along with nonmyeloablative bone marrow transplantation, and in the human trials mixed chimerism was transient. The study used TCRbeta sequencing to identify donor-specific regulatory T cells before combined kidney and bone marrow transplantation, then tracked those cells after transplant.

Measured from the cysteine to the phenylalanine, the CDR3 is 13 residues long. The only DNA kept is the CDR3, 39 bases in frame from the first base. CDR1 is given as SGHVS and CDR2 as FQNEAQ, both from the germline V gene. The junction shows trimming of 5 bases on V and 8 bases on J, plus 15 bases between the germline ends. Points the paper makes about the study in general: Expanding Tregs with activated donor B cells appeared to identify the most biologically relevant and donor-specific TCRbeta repertoire. For some patients the PCR primers changed over time, which made it impossible to compare the samples from those patients at the nucleotide level. The study was constrained by small patient numbers, and validation of the findings is required in larger populations and under other immunosuppression protocols. In tolerant patients, the expansion of donor-specific Tregs was greater than global Treg expansion, suggesting that the expansion was antigen-driven rather than nonspecific. Biological reproducibility was not directly addressed, though technical replication error appeared minimal.

Taken with the paper, the label for time point translates to: blood sample drawn before combined kidney and bone marrow transplant. Thawed PBMCs were FACS-sorted into unstimulated Tregs (CD4+CD25+CD127-), CD4+ non-Tregs (CD4+CD25-), CD4 cells and CD8 cells. Thawed PBMCs were rested overnight at 37 degrees C with 150 to 200 IU/ml IL-2 before Treg sorting. Several combined kidney and bone marrow transplant recipients from the ITN036ST trial were included as patients, and samples were available only from these trial subjects. Healthy control blood was processed to PBMCs by Ficoll density gradient and cryopreserved, and patient PBMCs were collected before and after transplant. Regarding this clone: It has no known antigen specificity. No much larger clone is present one base from it, and per-base qualities are unavailable.

For TCRbeta CDR3 sequencing, genomic DNA was extracted from sorted cells using the QIAGEN DNeasy Blood and Tissue Kit. High-throughput TCRbeta CDR3 sequencing, which included PCR amplification with bias correction and internal controls, was done commercially through immunoSEQ. Per the source publication's procedure: Unique productive TCRbeta sequences were defined by CDR3 nucleotide sequence where primers matched, otherwise by CDR3 amino acid sequence with Vbeta and Jbeta genes. To correct sorting error, sequences shared between sorted populations at a frequency ratio of 2:1 or less were removed; the rest were assigned to the higher population. A sequence counted as donor-reactive if, in CFSE-low cells, the sequence had a frequency of at least 0.01% and was expanded at least 5-fold compared with unstimulated cells. Repertoire divergence was quantified by Jensen-Shannon divergence calculated from the top 100 TCRbeta sequences ranked by frequency. For samples with multiple sequencing runs, sorting error was corrected separately for each run before the runs were pooled. Held by TCRdb, this immuneACCESS table contains in-frame sequences only and omits some clones. Under half of the omission traces to an unresolved V gene where checked; the cause of the rest is unknown. The DNA gave D and trimming, while V, J and clone size come from that table. The sample includes fewer than 100,000 clones, with about 91% observed a single time. Clones ranked in the top ten supply approximately 0.37% of the sample.

The receptor was isolated from a human donor who received a combined kidney and bone marrow transplant. This sequence uses TRBV7-8 and TRBJ1-1; a tentative D call is TRBD1 (5 bases match). The sample was Tregs from blood, taken before the transplant. The sequenced DNA is TGTGCCAGCAGCATCGGGGCAGCTGGGGAAGCTTTCTTT. It is translated as CASSIGAAGEAFF.